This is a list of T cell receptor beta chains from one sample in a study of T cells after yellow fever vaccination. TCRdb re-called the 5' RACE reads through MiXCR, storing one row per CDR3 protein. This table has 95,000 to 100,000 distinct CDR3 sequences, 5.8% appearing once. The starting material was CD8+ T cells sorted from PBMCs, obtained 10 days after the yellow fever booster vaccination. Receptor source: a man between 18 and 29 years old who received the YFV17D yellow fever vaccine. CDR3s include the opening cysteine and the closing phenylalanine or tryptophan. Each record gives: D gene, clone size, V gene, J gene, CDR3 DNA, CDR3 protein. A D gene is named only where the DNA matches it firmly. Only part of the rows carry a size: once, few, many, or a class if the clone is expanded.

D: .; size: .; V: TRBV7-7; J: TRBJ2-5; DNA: TGTGCTAGCAGCTCAGACCAAGGGACCCTCTTGGAGGCCCAGTACTTC; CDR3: CASSSDQGTLLEAQYF
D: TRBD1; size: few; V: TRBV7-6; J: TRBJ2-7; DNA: TGTGCCAGCAGCCCCCAGACAGGGTACGAGCAGTACTTC; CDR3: CASSPQTGYEQYF
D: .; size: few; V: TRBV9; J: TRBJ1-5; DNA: TGTGCCAGCAGCGTAGGGGGGACTAGCAATCAGCCCCAGCATTTT; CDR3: CASSVGGTSNQPQHF
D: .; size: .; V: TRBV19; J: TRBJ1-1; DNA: TGTGCCAGTAGTATAGGTACAGGGCTCACTGAAGCTTTCTTT; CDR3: CASSIGTGLTEAFF
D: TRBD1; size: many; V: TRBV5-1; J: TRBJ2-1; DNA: TGCGCCAGCAGCTTTGAGACGGGACAGGGGCACAATGAGCAGTTCTTC; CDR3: CASSFETGQGHNEQFF
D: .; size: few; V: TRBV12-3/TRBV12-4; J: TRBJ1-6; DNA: TGTGCCAGCAGTTTAAATTCAGGCTCACCCCTCCACTTT; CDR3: CASSLNSGSPLHF
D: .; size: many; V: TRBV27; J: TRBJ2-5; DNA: TGTGCCAGCAGTTTTTCGCAGACGGAGACCCAGTACTTC; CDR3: CASSFSQTETQYF
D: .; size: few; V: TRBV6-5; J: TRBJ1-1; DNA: TGTGCCAGCACCAAAACAGGGATCTCGAACACTGAAGCTTTCTTT; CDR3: CASTKTGISNTEAFF
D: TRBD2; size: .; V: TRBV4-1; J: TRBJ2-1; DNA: TGCGCCAGCAGCCAAGATCGACTAGCTGTCGTCTCTGAGCAGTTCTTC; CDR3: CASSQDRLAVVSEQFF
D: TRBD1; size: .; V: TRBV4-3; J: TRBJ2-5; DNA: TGCGCCAGCAGCCAAGGACAGGGGGGAGGAGAAGAGACCCAGTACTTC; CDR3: CASSQGQGGGEETQYF
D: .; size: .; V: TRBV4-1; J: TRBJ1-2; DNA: TGCGCCAGCAGCCAAGTCCAGGGAGGGCTATATGGCTACACCTTC; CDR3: CASSQVQGGLYGYTF
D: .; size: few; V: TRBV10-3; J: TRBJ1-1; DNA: TGTGCCACCAACGGAGGGCCTCGGAAAGAAGCTTTCTTT; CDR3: CATNGGPRKEAFF
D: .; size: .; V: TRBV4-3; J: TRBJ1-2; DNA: TGCGCCAGCAGCCAAGATCGGTACGGGATAAACTATGGCTACACCTTC; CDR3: CASSQDRYGINYGYTF
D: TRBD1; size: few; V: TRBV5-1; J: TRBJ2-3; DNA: TGCGCCAGCAGCTCCCAATGGACAGGGCCAGATACGCAGTATTTT; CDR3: CASSSQWTGPDTQYF
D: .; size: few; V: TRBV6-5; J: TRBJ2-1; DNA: TGTGCCAGCACCCACCGGGGCACCTACAATGAGCAGTTCTTC; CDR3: CASTHRGTYNEQFF
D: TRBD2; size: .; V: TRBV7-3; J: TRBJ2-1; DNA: TGTGCCAGCAGTCGAACTAGCGGGGGGGCCATTTACAATGAGCAGTTCTTC; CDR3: CASSRTSGGAIYNEQFF
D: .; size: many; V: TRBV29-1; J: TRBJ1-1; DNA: TGCAGCGTCCGGACGGCATTTTACCTGAACACTGAAGCTTTCTTT; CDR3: CSVRTAFYLNTEAFF
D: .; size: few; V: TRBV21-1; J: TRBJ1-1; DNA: TGTGCCAGCAGCAAAGATGGGGCTAAACCAAACACTGAAGCTTTCTTT; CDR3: CASSKDGAKPNTEAFF
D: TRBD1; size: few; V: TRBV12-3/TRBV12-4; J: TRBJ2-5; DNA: TGTGCCAGCAGGTCGACAGGGATCGGAGAGACCCAGTACTTC; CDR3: CASRSTGIGETQYF
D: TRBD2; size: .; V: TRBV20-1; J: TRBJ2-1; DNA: TGCAGCGCGGGCGGGGAGCGGGGTCTCTTGTATGAGCAGTTCTTC; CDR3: CSAGGERGLLYEQFF
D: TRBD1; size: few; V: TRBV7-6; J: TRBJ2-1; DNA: TGTGCCAGCAGCTTCGGGACAGGGGGTGGGAATGAGCAGTTCTTC; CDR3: CASSFGTGGGNEQFF
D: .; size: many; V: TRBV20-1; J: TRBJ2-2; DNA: TGCAGTGCTAGGGCGCGGGACAGCAACACCGGGGAGCTGTTTTTT; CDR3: CSARARDSNTGELFF
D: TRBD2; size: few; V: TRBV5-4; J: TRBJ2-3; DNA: TGTGCCAGCAGCCCGGGGTGGACTAGCGCAAGCACAGATACGCAGTATTTT; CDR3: CASSPGWTSASTDTQYF
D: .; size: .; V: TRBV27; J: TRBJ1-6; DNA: TGTGCCAGCAGTTTGACAGCCTCTAATTCACCCCTCCACTTT; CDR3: CASSLTASNSPLHF
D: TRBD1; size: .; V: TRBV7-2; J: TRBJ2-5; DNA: TGTGCCAGCAGCTCTTTCACAGGGGGAGGAGAGACCCAGTACTTC; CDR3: CASSSFTGGGETQYF
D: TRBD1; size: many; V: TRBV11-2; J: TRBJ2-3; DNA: TGTGCCAGCAGCTTAGGGGACAGGGGGCATGCAGATACGCAGTATTTT; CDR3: CASSLGDRGHADTQYF
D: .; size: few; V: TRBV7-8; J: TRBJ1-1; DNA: TGTGCCAGCAGCTTAGTCGAGGGGGTTCACACTGAAGCTTTCTTT; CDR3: CASSLVEGVHTEAFF
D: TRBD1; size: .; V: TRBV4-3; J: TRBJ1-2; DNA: TGCGCCAGCAGCCAAGATCGGACAGGGGGCTATGGCTACACCTTC; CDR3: CASSQDRTGGYGYTF
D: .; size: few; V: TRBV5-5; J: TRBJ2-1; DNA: TGTGCCAGCAGCTTAACGCCGGGACTCCTCAATGAGCAGTTCTTC; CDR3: CASSLTPGLLNEQFF
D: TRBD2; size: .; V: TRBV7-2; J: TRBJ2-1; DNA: TGTGCCAGCAGCCTGAATCCGACTAGCGGGGGGTACAATGAGCAGTTCTTC; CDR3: CASSLNPTSGGYNEQFF
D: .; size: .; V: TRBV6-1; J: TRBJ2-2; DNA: TGTGCCAGCAGCCCGAGGGGGGCCCCCTCCGGGGAGCTGTTTTTT; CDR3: CASSPRGAPSGELFF
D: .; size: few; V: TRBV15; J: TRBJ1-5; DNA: TGTGCCACCAGCAGAGTTGGCTGGTATCAGCCCCAGCATTTT; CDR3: CATSRVGWYQPQHF
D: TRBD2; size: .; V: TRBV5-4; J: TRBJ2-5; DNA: TGTGCCAGCAGCTTGGCCGGGGAGGGTGTGGAGACCCAGTACTTC; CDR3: CASSLAGEGVETQYF
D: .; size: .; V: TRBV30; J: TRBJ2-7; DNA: TGTGCCTGGAGTTTGGAGGAGTACGAGCAGTACTTC; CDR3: CAWSLEEYEQYF
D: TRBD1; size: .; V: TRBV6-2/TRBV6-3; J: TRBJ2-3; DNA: TGTGCCAGCAGCCGTAGAACAGGGGGAACGAAGTCCGATACGCAGTATTTT; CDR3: CASSRRTGGTKSDTQYF
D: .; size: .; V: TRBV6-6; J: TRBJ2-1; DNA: TGTGCCAGCAGCTACTCCCAGAATGAGCAGTTCTTC; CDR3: CASSYSQNEQFF
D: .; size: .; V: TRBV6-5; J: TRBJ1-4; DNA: TGTGCCAGCAGTCAGCGGACAGCAACTAATGAAAAACTGTTTTTT; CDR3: CASSQRTATNEKLFF
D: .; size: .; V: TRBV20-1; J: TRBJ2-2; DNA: TGCAGTGCTAGCGCCGCGAACACCGGGGAGCTGTTTTTT; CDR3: CSASAANTGELFF
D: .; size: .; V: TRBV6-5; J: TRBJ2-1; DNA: TGTGCCAGCAGTTACTCGACTATGTATCGCGAGCAGTTCTTC; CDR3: CASSYSTMYREQFF
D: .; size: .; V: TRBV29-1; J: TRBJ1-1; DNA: TGCAGCGTCCCAATGTCAATGGGGAACACTGAAGCTTTCTTT; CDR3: CSVPMSMGNTEAFF
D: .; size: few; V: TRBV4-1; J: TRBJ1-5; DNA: TGCGCCAGCAGCCAAGAATCCCAAACTTACAATCAGCCCCAGCATTTT; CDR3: CASSQESQTYNQPQHF
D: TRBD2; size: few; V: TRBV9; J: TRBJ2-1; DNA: TGTGCCAGCAGCGTAGAGACTAGCGGGGGCAATGAGCAGTTCTTC; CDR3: CASSVETSGGNEQFF
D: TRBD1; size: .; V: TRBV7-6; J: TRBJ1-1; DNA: TGTGCCAGCAGCTCTACAGGGGGCAGTGGCGCTTTCTTT; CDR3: CASSSTGGSGAFF
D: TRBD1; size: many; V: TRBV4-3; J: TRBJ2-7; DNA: TGCGCCAGCAGCCAAGAAGGGGACAGGGGCTACGAGCAGTACTTC; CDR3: CASSQEGDRGYEQYF
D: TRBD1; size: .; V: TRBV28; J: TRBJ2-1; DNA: TGTGCCAGCAATCTTGGCAGGGGGTACTACAATGAGCAGTTCTTC; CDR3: CASNLGRGYYNEQFF
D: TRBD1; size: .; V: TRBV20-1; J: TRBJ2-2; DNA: TGCAGTGCGAGACAGGGGGCCGGGGAGCTGTTTTTT; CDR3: CSARQGAGELFF
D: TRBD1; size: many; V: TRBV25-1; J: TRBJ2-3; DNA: TGTGCCAGCAGTGAAAAGGACAGGAGCACAGATACGCAGTATTTT; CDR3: CASSEKDRSTDTQYF
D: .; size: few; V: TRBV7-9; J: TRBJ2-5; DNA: TGTGCCAGCAGCTTGTTGGGCCAGGCCGGGGGACCTCAAGAGACCCAGTACTTC; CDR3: CASSLLGQAGGPQETQYF
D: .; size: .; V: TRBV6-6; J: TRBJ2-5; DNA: TGTGCCAGCAGTTATATAGCGGCCCAAGAGACCCAGTACTTC; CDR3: CASSYIAAQETQYF
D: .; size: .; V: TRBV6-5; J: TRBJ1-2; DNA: TGTGCCAGCAGTTACTCGTCGAGAACCCTCTATGGCTACACCTTC; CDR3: CASSYSSRTLYGYTF
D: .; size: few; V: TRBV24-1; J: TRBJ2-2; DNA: TGTGCCACCAGTGATTTGCCCGGCACCGGGGAGCTGTTTTTT; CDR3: CATSDLPGTGELFF
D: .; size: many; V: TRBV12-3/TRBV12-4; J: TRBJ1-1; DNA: TGTGCCAGCAGTTTTCAGGCGTGGACTGAAGCTTTCTTT; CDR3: CASSFQAWTEAFF
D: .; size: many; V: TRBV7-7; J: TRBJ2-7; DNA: TGTGCCAGCAGCTTATCGAGCTCCTACGAGCAGTACTTC; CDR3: CASSLSSSYEQYF
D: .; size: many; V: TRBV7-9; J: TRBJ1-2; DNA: TGTGCCAGCAGCTTAGGTGGCAACTATGGCTACACCTTC; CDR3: CASSLGGNYGYTF